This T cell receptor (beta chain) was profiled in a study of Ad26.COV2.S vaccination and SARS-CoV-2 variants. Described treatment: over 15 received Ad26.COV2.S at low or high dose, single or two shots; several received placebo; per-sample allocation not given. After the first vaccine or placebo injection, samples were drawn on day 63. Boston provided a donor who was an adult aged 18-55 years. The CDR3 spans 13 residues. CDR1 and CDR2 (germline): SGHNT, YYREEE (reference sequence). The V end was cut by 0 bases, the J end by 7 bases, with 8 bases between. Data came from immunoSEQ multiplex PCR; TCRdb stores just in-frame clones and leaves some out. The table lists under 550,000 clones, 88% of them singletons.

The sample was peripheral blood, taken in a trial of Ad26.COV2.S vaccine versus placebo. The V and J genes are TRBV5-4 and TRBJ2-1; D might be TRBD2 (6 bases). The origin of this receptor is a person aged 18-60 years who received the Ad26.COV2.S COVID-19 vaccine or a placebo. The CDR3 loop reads CASSLGGENEQFF. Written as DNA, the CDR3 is TGTGCCAGCAGCTTGGGGGGGGAGAATGAGCAGTTCTTC.